Presented here are 12 T cell receptor beta chains from one specimen sequenced in a study of glioma-infiltrating T cells after dendritic cell vaccination. Sequenced by immunoSEQ multiplex PCR; TCRdb stores in-frame clones only, minus some. The sample includes roughly 100,000 clones, roughly 79% of them seen just once. This specimen was blood, taken before dendritic cell vaccination. The receptors were gathered from a human donor with glioblastoma.

V is TRBV5-8 and J is TRBJ2-7; a weak D match, TRBD2 (5 bases). The CDR3 is 15 amino acids. Looked up from germline, CDR1 is SGHTS and CDR2 is YDEGEE. Between the trimmed V and J ends, which lost 6 bases and 3 bases, there was a span of 19 bases. The CDR3 sequence: CASNTPGVADYEQYF. The CDR3, as DNA: TGTGCCAGCAACACCCCCGGGGTAGCTGACTACGAGCAGTACTTC.

This clone has more than one count but fewer than ten. This chain connects TRBV12-5 to TRBJ2-7; 11 bases align to TRBD2. Losses at the gene ends were 0 bases for V and 4 bases for J; bases not matched to a gene: 11. CDR1 and CDR2 from the germline V gene are LGHNT and FRNRAP. CDR3 length: 18 residues. The CDR3 region has the DNA TGTGCTAGTGGTTTGGTAGGTTTAGCGGGGGGGCACGGATACGAGCAGTACTTC. Its protein is CASGLVGLAGGHGYEQYF.

The CDR3 here is CASSLYRGTGVTGELFF. DNA for the CDR3: TGTGCCAGCAGCTTATACCGGGGGACAGGGGTCACCGGGGAGCTGTTTTTT. The chain employs TRBV7-6 and TRBJ2-2; TRBD1 aligns across 10 bases. The CDR3 covers 17 residues. Unmatched junction bases numbered 7, after V lost 2 bases and J lost 4 bases. Germline CDR1 SGHVS, CDR2 FNYEAQ.

For this clone: In the same sample, other DNA sequences code for this CDR3. The CDR3 here is CASSRLPRAYEQYF. In DNA form, the CDR3 reads TGTGCCAGCAGCAGACTACCCCGCGCCTACGAGCAGTACTTC. The chain employs TRBV7-9 and TRBJ2-7, with D possibly matching TRBD2 (5 bases). Germline V gives CDR1 SEHNR, CDR2 FQNEAQ (reference sequence). The CDR3 has 14 amino acids. Trimming stripped 5 bases from V and 2 bases from J, with 13 bases between.

This clone came up once. The chain has TRBV19 and TRBJ2-7, with 8 bases that match TRBD1. This CDR3 comprises 15 residues. CDR1 is LNHDA and CDR2 is SQIVND in the germline V gene (reference sequence). V was clipped by 4 bases and J by 6 bases; unmatched bases: 11. CDR3 DNA sequence: TGTGCCAGTAGTACTACAGGGGGTTTAGGGGGCGAGCAGTACTTC. Encoded protein: CASSTTGGLGGEQYF. The whole variable domain, filled in from reference TRBV19 and TRBJ2-7, reads DGGITQSPKYLFRKEGQNVTLSCEQNLNHDAMYWYRQDPGQGLRLIYYSQIVNDFQKGDIAEGYSVSREKKESFPLTVTSAQKNPTAFYLCASSTTGGLGGEQYFGPGTRLTVT.

The count of this clone is one. The CDR3 loop reads CASSLQGAWSYEQYF. The CDR3, as DNA: TGTGCCAGCAGCCTACAGGGGGCATGGAGCTACGAGCAGTACTTC. V is TRBV11-3 and J is TRBJ2-7, with 9 bases aligning to TRBD1. The germline gives CDR1 SGHNT, CDR2 YENEEA. V trimming: 5 bases; J trimming: 3 bases; junction bases outside the gene matches: 8. This CDR3 region has 15 residues.

The V gene is TRBV5-5, the J gene TRBJ2-4, with D possibly matching TRBD2 (5 bases). CDR1 and CDR2 (germline): SGHKS, YYEKEE (reference sequence). This CDR3 contains 15 residues. The germline V and J ends were trimmed by 2 bases and 2 bases, with 11 bases remaining between them. The DNA for the CDR3 is TGTGCCAGCAGCTTCCAGACCGGGACCAAAAACATTCAGTACTTC. Translation: CASSFQTGTKNIQYF. Filled out from reference TRBV5-5 and TRBJ2-4, the complete variable domain reads DAGVTQSPTHLIKTRGQQVTLRCSPISGHKSVSWYQQVLGQGPQFIFQYYEKEERGRGNFPDRFSARQFPNYSSELNVNALLLGDSALYLCASSFQTGTKNIQYFGAGTRLSVL.

The table lists this clone with a count of one. The rearrangement links TRBV29-1 to TRBJ2-5; TRBD2 aligns across 14 bases. J was trimmed by 4 bases and V by 7 bases; bases with no gene match: 8. This CDR3 has 15 amino acids. CDR1 SQVTM and CDR2 ANQGSEA come from the germline V gene. This chain's CDR3 is CSATPGLAGVETQYF. CDR3 sequence (DNA): TGCAGCGCAACCCCGGGACTAGCGGGGGTAGAGACCCAGTACTTC.

The CDR3 DNA sequence: TGTGCCAGCGGCCTTCGGGCAGGGGGTGAGGAGCAGTACTTC. The encoded protein is CASGLRAGGEEQYF. The chain carries TRBV7-9 and TRBJ2-7, with 7 bases aligning to TRBD1. The germline CDR1 and CDR2 sequences are SEHNR and FQNEAQ (reference sequence). The length of the CDR3 is 14 residues. J was trimmed by 7 bases and V by 8 bases; bases with no gene match: 14.

This clone was picked up one time. This chain joins TRBV5-1 and TRBJ1-4; D gene ambiguous. From germline, CDR1 is SGHRS and CDR2 YFSETQ. The CDR3 totals 14 residues. The ends were cut back, 4 bases at V and 1 base at J, with 8 bases in the middle. The CDR3 DNA follows: TGCGCCAGCAGCCAATCGGTAACTAATGAAAAACTGTTTTTT. The encoded protein is CASSQSVTNEKLFF. The full variable domain, rest sourced from reference TRBV5-1 and TRBJ1-4, is KAGVTQTPRYLIKTRGQQVTLSCSPISGHRSVSWYQQTPGQGLQFLFEYFSETQRNKGNFPGRFSGRQFSNSRSEMNVSTLELGDSALYLCASSQSVTNEKLFFGSGTQLSVL.

V gene TRBV25-1 combines with J gene TRBJ2-7; possible D gene TRBD1, 5 bases. Germline V gene data show CDR1 as MGHDK and CDR2 as SYGVNS. V gave up 5 bases and J gave up 9 bases, with 5 bases separating them. The CDR3 covers 9 residues. CDR3 amino acids: CASSRGQYF. The CDR3 region has the DNA TGTGCCAGCAGTAGGGGGCAGTACTTC.

The V call is TRBV5-1, the J call TRBJ1-2; 8 bases fit TRBD1. V shed 4 bases, J shed 2 bases, and the junction held 4 bases outside the gene matches. The CDR3 runs 14 residues. From germline, CDR1 is SGHRS and CDR2 YFSETQ. CDR3 amino acids: CASSSDRGNYGYTF. DNA of the CDR3: TGCGCCAGCAGCAGCGACAGGGGAAACTATGGCTACACCTTC.